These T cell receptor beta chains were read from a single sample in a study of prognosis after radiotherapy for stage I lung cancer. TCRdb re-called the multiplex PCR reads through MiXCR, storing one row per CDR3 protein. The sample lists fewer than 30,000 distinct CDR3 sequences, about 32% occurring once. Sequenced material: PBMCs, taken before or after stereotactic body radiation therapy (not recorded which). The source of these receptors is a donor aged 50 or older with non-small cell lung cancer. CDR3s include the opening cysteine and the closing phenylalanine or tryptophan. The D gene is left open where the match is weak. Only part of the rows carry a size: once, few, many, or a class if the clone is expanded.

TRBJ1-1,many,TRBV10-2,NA,CASGQLNTEAFF,TGCGCCAGCGGACAGTTGAACACTGAAGCTTTCTTT
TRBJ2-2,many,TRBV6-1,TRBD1,CASNNAGGATGELFF,TGTGCCAGCAACAATGCAGGGGGCGCAACCGGGGAGCTGTTTTTT
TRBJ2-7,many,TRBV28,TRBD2,CASTLGGGTYEQYF,TGTGCCAGCACCCTCGGGGGGGGAACCTACGAGCAGTACTTC
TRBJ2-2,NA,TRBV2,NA,CASGLCTGELFF,TGTGCCAGTGGCCTGTGCACCGGGGAGCTGTTTTTT
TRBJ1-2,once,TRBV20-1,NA,CSARDQSGPYGYTF,TGCAGTGCTAGAGATCAGTCGGGTCCCTATGGCTACACCTTC
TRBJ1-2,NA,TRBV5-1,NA,CASSLDAIYGYTF,TGCGCCAGCAGCTTAGACGCTATCTATGGCTACACCTTC
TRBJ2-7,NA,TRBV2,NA,CSSSARDNYEQYF,TGTTCCAGCAGTGCGCGTGACAATTACGAGCAGTACTTC
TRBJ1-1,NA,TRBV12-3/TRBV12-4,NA,CASRSDIQNTEAFF,TGTGCCAGCAGATCAGACATTCAGAACACTGAAGCTTTCTTT
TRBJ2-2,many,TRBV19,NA,CASSIPISTRPGELFF,TGTGCCAGTAGTATCCCAATATCCACCAGACCGGGGGAGCTGTTTTTT
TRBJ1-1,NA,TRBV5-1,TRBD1,CASRDRPIGNTEAFF,TGCGCCAGCAGGGACAGGCCCATCGGGAACACTGAAGCTTTCTTT
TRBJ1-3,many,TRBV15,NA,CATSTKTQGNTIYF,TGTGCCACCAGCACAAAAACACAGGGAAACACCATATATTTT
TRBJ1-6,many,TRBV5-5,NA,CASSGRFPTSYNSPLHF,TGTGCCAGCAGCGGGAGGTTCCCCACATCATATAATTCACCCCTCCACTTT